Following are 23 T cell receptor beta chains from one sample sequenced in a study of CD8+ T cells in alopecia areata. Isolated RNA was reverse transcribed into cDNA used as the sequencing template. Clones were sequenced by immunoSEQ multiplex PCR, and TCRdb holds only the in-frame ones, with some missing. The sample includes approximately 24,000 clones, around 50% seen only once; the top ten take approximately 29%. Material: NKG2D-high CD8+ T cells sorted from blood. All receptors derive from a human donor with alopecia areata.

This chain uses TRBV28 with TRBJ2-3; 9 bases map to TRBD2. Germline V gene sequence: CDR1 MDHEN, CDR2 SYDVKM. V lost 8 bases and J lost 0; bases outside the gene matches: 9. The CDR3 totals 16 residues. The CDR3 DNA reads as TGTGCCAGCTGCCTGGCTAGCGGGGTTAGCACAGATACGCAGTATTTT. Its translation is CASCLASGVSTDTQYF.

This clone has only one observation. The chain recombines TRBV28 with TRBJ2-1, with TRBD2 identical over 10 bases. Germline V gives CDR1 MDHEN, CDR2 SYDVKM. The CDR3 has 16 amino acids. V lost 3 bases and J lost 8; bases outside the gene matches: 10. The CDR3 sequence: CASSFTGTSVRDEQFF. DNA of the CDR3: TGTGCCAGCAGTTTTACCGGGACTAGCGTGCGGGATGAGCAGTTCTTC. Supplemented by reference TRBV28 and TRBJ2-1, the full variable domain reads DVKVTQSSRYLVKRTGEKVFLECVQDMDHENMFWYRQDPGLGLRLIYFSYDVKMKEKGDIPEGYSVSREKKERFSLILESASTNQTSMYLCASSFTGTSVRDEQFFGPGTRLTVL.

The CDR3 loop is CASSLIFWGTGGYTF. Written as DNA, the CDR3 is TGTGCCAGCAGCTTAATTTTTTGGGGCACGGGAGGCTACACCTTC. The chain couples TRBV5-6 to TRBJ1-2, with TRBD1 as a possible D gene (5 bases). Trimming pared 2 bases from V and 8 bases from J, leaving 19 bases between. CDR1 and CDR2 from the germline V gene are SGHDT and YYEEEE. The CDR3 contains 15 residues. Variable domain in full (rest from reference TRBV5-6 and TRBJ1-2): DAGVTQSPTHLIKTRGQQVTLRCSPKSGHDTVSWYQQALGQGPQFIFQYYEEEERQRGNFPDRFSGHQFPNYSSELNVNALLLGDSALYLCASSLIFWGTGGYTFGSGTRLTVV.

This chain connects TRBV6-5 to TRBJ1-5; D is undetermined. V was shortened by 0 bases and J by 1 base, with 7 bases between the two germline ends. Germline assignment: CDR1 MNHEY and CDR2 SVGAGI. The CDR3 loop spans 15 amino acids. The CDR3 loop is CASSYSAGSNQPQHF. In nucleotides, the CDR3 is TGTGCCAGCAGTTACTCGGCGGGGAGCAATCAGCCCCAGCATTTT.

The chain recombines TRBV5-6 with TRBJ1-1, with D maybe TRBD1 (5 bases). The CDR3 runs 13 residues. Germline CDR1 is SGHDT and CDR2 is YYEEEE. V was shortened by 3 bases and J by 3 bases, with 9 bases between the two germline ends. Written as DNA, the CDR3 is TGTGCCAGCAGCTCAGGGACGGACACTGAAGCTTTCTTT. As protein: CASSSGTDTEAFF.

For the CDR3, the DNA is TGTGCCAGCAGTTTCAACAGGGCAACCTACGAGCAGTACTTC. As protein: CASSFNRATYEQYF. The rearrangement uses TRBV27 and TRBJ2-7; a possible D gene is TRBD1 (6 bases). V was pared by 3 bases and J by 2 bases, with 11 bases between. The CDR3 extends over 14 amino acids. The germline V gene has CDR1 MNHEY and CDR2 SMNVEV (reference sequence).

The rearrangement joins TRBV13 to TRBJ1-4; the D is unclear. Germline CDR1 and CDR2: PRHDT and FYEKMQ (reference sequence). With 1 base removed from V and 7 bases from J, the gap between germline ends came to 7 bases. This CDR3 spans 13 amino acids. CDR3 region: CASSLAGSEKLFF. CDR3 nucleotides: TGTGCCAGCAGCTTAGCGGGGAGTGAAAAACTGTTTTTT.

In this sample, this clone turned up a few times. The chain employs TRBV5-4 and TRBJ2-3; 10 bases fit TRBD1. The ends lost 4 bases at V and 4 bases at J; junction bases unmatched: 9. Germline values: CDR1 SGHNT, CDR2 YYREEE (reference sequence). The CDR3 consists of 16 residues. CDR3 loop: CASSTDRGRMSDTQYF. CDR3 nucleotides: TGTGCCAGCAGCACGGACAGGGGGAGGATGTCAGATACGCAGTATTTT.

The chain carries TRBV7-9 and TRBJ2-5, with D unclear. Germline CDR1 and CDR2: SEHNR and FQNEAQ (reference sequence). Trimming shortened V by 3 bases and J by 4 bases, and 12 bases separated the two germline ends. The CDR3 extends over 14 amino acids. CDR3 region: CASSFSGYLETQYF. For the CDR3, the DNA is TGTGCCAGCAGCTTTTCCGGATATTTAGAGACCCAGTACTTC.

This clone was counted a single time. The chain is built from TRBV9 and TRBJ2-1, with D possibly TRBD2 on 5 matching bases. Germline assignment: CDR1 SGDLS and CDR2 YYNGEE. V lost 3 bases and J lost 2, with 9 bases in between. The CDR3 length is 14 residues. CDR3 amino acids: CASSASGAYNEQFF. The CDR3 DNA sequence: TGTGCCAGCAGCGCCTCCGGGGCCTACAATGAGCAGTTCTTC.

This clone turned up a few times. The chain is built from TRBV7-3 and TRBJ2-3, with a tentative D call TRBD1 (6 bases). The V end was cut by 5 bases, the J end by 4 bases, with 16 bases between. CDR3 size: 15 residues. Germline V lookup: CDR1 SGHTA, CDR2 FQGTGA. The CDR3 reads CASSLNRQESDTQYF. The CDR3 DNA sequence: TGTGCCAGCAGCCTCAACCGACAGGAATCAGATACGCAGTATTTT.

This clone was seen more than once but under ten times. This likely came from a read error, as a far larger clone is one base away. In the same sample, other DNA sequences code for this CDR3. The chain has TRBV7-3 and TRBJ1-1; D call uncertain. Germline CDR1 and CDR2: SGHTA and FQGTGA. Trimming removed 5 bases at V and 5 bases at J, with 15 bases between. The CDR3 has 14 amino acids. This chain's CDR3 is CASSQVSISTEAFF. The CDR3 region has the DNA TGTGCCAGCAGCCAAGTGTCTATCTCTACTGAAGCTTTCTTT.

This chain uses TRBV5-4 with TRBJ1-5, with a weak D call TRBD1 (5 bases). Germline values: CDR1 SGHNT, CDR2 YYREEE (reference sequence). Trimming removed 4 bases from V and 3 bases from J, with 11 bases in between. The CDR3 extends over 14 amino acids. The CDR3 sequence: CASSIGGDNQPQHF. Here the CDR3 DNA reads TGTGCCAGCAGCATCGGGGGGGACAATCAGCCCCAGCATTTT.

This clone has a handful of counts. The rearrangement uses TRBV14 and TRBJ2-7; 7 nucleotides align to TRBD1. Losses at the gene ends were 8 bases for V and 3 bases for J; bases not matched to a gene: 7. Per germline, CDR1 SGHDN and CDR2 FVKESK. The CDR3 has 13 residues. CDR3 protein: CASRDSALYEQYF. CDR3 in DNA: TGTGCCAGCCGGGACAGCGCTCTCTACGAGCAGTACTTC.

In this sample, this clone turned up many times. The chain is built from TRBV19 and TRBJ2-4, with TRBD1 identical over 9 bases. Germline-derived CDR1 and CDR2 are LNHDA and SQIVND (reference sequence). The CDR3 runs to 16 residues. With V trimmed by 1 base and J by 8 bases, 9 bases remained unmatched. CDR3 loop: CASSIALRQGVYIQYF. DNA for the CDR3: TGTGCCAGTAGTATAGCCTTGAGACAGGGGGTGTACATTCAGTACTTC.

The chain uses TRBV10-3 and TRBJ2-7; D is uncertain. The CDR3 extends over 14 amino acids. Trimming removed 9 bases at V and 0 bases at J, with 15 bases between. CDR1 ENHRY and CDR2 SYGVKD come from the germline V gene. CDR3 sequence reads: CAIQATESSYEQYF. The CDR3 DNA reads TGTGCCATTCAAGCCACAGAGAGCTCCTACGAGCAGTACTTC.

The chain carries TRBV28 and TRBJ2-7; no clear D gene. Germline lookup yields CDR1 MDHEN and CDR2 SYDVKM. Trimming pared 5 bases from V and 3 bases from J, leaving 20 bases between. The length of the CDR3 is 16 residues. The CDR3 bases are TGTGCCAGCAGTCCCCTCGACTTCAATGTATTCTACGAGCAGTACTTC. Its translation is CASSPLDFNVFYEQYF.

This clone was recorded a few times. V usage is TRBV7-8 and J usage is TRBJ1-1; 7 bases map to TRBD1. CDR1 and CDR2 from the germline V gene are SGHVS and FQNEAQ. The junction had 10 bases not matched to a gene; V was cut back by 0 bases and J by 3 bases. The CDR3 is 17 amino acids. The CDR3 loop is CASSLALGGGADTEAFF. The CDR3 DNA reads as TGTGCCAGCAGCTTAGCGCTCGGAGGGGGCGCCGACACTGAAGCTTTCTTT.

The gene calls are TRBV4-1 and TRBJ2-7; D not resolved. The CDR3 covers 13 residues. Looked up from germline, CDR1 is MGHRA and CDR2 is YSYEKL. V was trimmed by 1 base and J by 4 bases, leaving 8 bases between them. CDR3 loop: CASSQVIPYEQYF. In DNA, the CDR3 is TGCGCCAGCAGCCAAGTAATACCGTACGAGCAGTACTTC.

This chain connects TRBV6-6 to TRBJ2-7; either TRBD1 or TRBD2 may fit D (5 bases each). This CDR3 has 14 residues. Per the germline V gene, CDR1 is MNHNY and CDR2 is SVGAGI (reference sequence). The V end lost 6 bases, the J end lost 6 bases, and 18 bases lay between the germline ends. CDR3 loop: CASSNSGTVGEQYF. CDR3 coding DNA: TGTGCCAGCAGCAATTCCGGGACGGTCGGCGAGCAGTACTTC.

This chain uses TRBV4-2 with TRBJ2-4, with TRBD1 identical over 9 bases. Germline CDR1 LGHNA, CDR2 YNFKEQ. The ends lost 4 bases at V and 5 bases at J; junction bases unmatched: 9. CDR3 length equals 16 residues. CDR3 region: CASSRPTGGDQNIQYF. The CDR3 region has the DNA TGTGCCAGCAGCCGCCCTACAGGGGGCGACCAAAACATTCAGTACTTC.

This clone was recorded a few times. This chain links TRBV27 with TRBJ2-1, with D possibly being TRBD1 (6 bases). The CDR3 extends over 14 amino acids. Per the germline V gene, CDR1 is MNHEY and CDR2 is SMNVEV (reference sequence). The germline V and J ends were trimmed by 6 bases and 8 bases, with 17 bases remaining between them. The CDR3 protein is CASRAEQGSDEQFF. The DNA for the CDR3 is TGTGCCAGCAGAGCGGAACAGGGCAGCGATGAGCAGTTCTTC.

The rearrangement links TRBV28 to TRBJ1-1; D uncertain. The germline V and J ends were trimmed by 8 bases and 3 bases, with 10 bases remaining between them. Germline V lookup: CDR1 MDHEN, CDR2 SYDVKM. The CDR3 sequence is 12 residues long. CDR3 protein: CASAFWDTEAFF. In DNA, the CDR3 is TGTGCCAGCGCTTTCTGGGACACTGAAGCTTTCTTT. The full variable domain, in which reference TRBV28 and TRBJ1-1 provide the parts outside the CDR3, is DVKVTQSSRYLVKRTGEKVFLECVQDMDHENMFWYRQDPGLGLRLIYFSYDVKMKEKGDIPEGYSVSREKKERFSLILESASTNQTSMYLCASAFWDTEAFFGQGTRLTVV.